This passage covers 32 T cell receptor beta chains from one sample sequenced in a study of blood T cell repertoires in COVID-19. This table comes from immunoSEQ multiplex PCR, and its TCRdb copy is limited to in-frame clones, with some not included. The repertoire holds some 260,000 clones, with around 82% as singletons. What was sequenced was peripheral blood. These receptors originate from a woman between 18 and 30 years old with acute or convalescent COVID-19.

This clone has a handful of counts. The chain has TRBV2 and TRBJ1-5; D may be TRBD1 (6 bases). Germline V gives CDR1 SNHLY, CDR2 FYNNEI. The CDR3 contains 13 residues. Trimming shortened V by 7 bases and J by 4 bases, and 11 bases separated the two germline ends. CDR3: CASKGRGNQPQHF. The CDR3 DNA sequence: TGTGCCAGCAAGGGCAGGGGAAATCAGCCCCAGCATTTT.

The chain links TRBV24-1 to TRBJ2-1; 13 bases are shared with TRBD2. This CDR3 has 15 residues. Trimming at V came to 3 bases and at J to 13 bases, leaving 8 bases not matched to a gene. Germline V gene lookup returns CDR1 KGHDR and CDR2 SFDVKD. CDR3 bases: TGTGCCACCAGTGATCCGTGGACTAGCGGGAGTCCTCAGTTCTTC. Translating gives CATSDPWTSGSPQFF.

The V call is TRBV9, the J call TRBJ2-5; TRBD2 agrees at 7 bases. J lost 4 bases, V lost 3 bases, and 15 bases had no gene match. CDR1 is SGDLS and CDR2 is YYNGEE in the germline V gene. The CDR3 runs 17 residues. CDR3: CASSEGRRRERRETQYF. Here the CDR3 DNA reads TGTGCCAGCAGCGAAGGGCGTCGGCGGGAGCGTCGAGAGACCCAGTACTTC.

The sample holds one count of this clone. The chain has TRBV7-9 and TRBJ1-4; D is unclear. CDR1 is SEHNR, CDR2 FQNEAQ, per germline (reference sequence). The CDR3 consists of 16 residues. The V end lost 2 bases, the J end lost 7 bases, and 17 bases lay between the germline ends. The CDR3 bases are TGTGCCAGCAGCTTAACCCCCCCGCCGCGGGGTGAAAAACTGTTTTTT. The encoded protein is CASSLTPPPRGEKLFF.

The chain couples TRBV11-2 to TRBJ2-7; 8 nucleotides agree with TRBD1. In germline, CDR1 is SGHAT, CDR2 FQNNGV. After removal of 5 bases from V and 3 bases from J, the junction contained 9 bases not matched to a gene. This CDR3 comprises 15 residues. The CDR3 protein is CASSPSVTGVYEQYF. In nucleotides, the CDR3 is TGTGCCAGCAGCCCGAGCGTGACAGGGGTCTACGAGCAGTACTTC.

V usage is TRBV7-9 and J usage is TRBJ2-5, with D possibly matching TRBD1 (7 bases). V lost 3 bases and J 4 bases, leaving 12 bases between the germline ends. CDR1 and CDR2 from the germline V gene are SEHNR and FQNEAQ (reference sequence). The CDR3 extends over 14 amino acids. The CDR3 loop is CASSFRQGGETQYF. In DNA, the CDR3 is TGTGCCAGCAGCTTTAGACAGGGAGGAGAGACCCAGTACTTC. The full variable domain, its missing parts supplied by reference TRBV7-9 and TRBJ2-5, is DTGVSQNPRHKITKRGQNVTFRCDPISEHNRLYWYRQTLGQGPEFLTYFQNEAQLEKSRLLSDRFSAERPKGSFSTLEIQRTEQGDSAMYLCASSFRQGGETQYFGPGTRLLVL.

The rearrangement joins TRBV5-1 to TRBJ1-2; a possible D gene is TRBD1 (6 bases). V lost 4 bases and J 4 bases, leaving 14 bases between the germline ends. The CDR3 totals 14 residues. Germline V gives CDR1 SGHRS, CDR2 YFSETQ. This CDR3 is CASSPEPQGYGYTF. The DNA of the CDR3 is TGCGCCAGCAGCCCAGAACCACAGGGCTATGGCTACACCTTC.

The chain couples TRBV5-5 to TRBJ2-5; TRBD2 matches at 8 bases. Trimming took 3 bases from V and 1 from J; bases not matched to a gene: 5. The CDR3 is made up of 15 amino acids. The germline CDR1 and CDR2 sequences are SGHKS and YYEKEE (reference sequence). The chain's CDR3 is CASSYSGSPQETQYF. The CDR3 DNA is TGTGCCAGCAGCTACAGCGGGAGCCCCCAAGAGACCCAGTACTTC.

The V gene is TRBV13, the J gene TRBJ1-1; D ambiguous. Trimming left V 6 bases short and J 1 base short, with 6 bases between. The germline V gene encodes CDR1 PRHDT and CDR2 FYEKMQ (reference sequence). The CDR3 consists of 12 residues. The CDR3 region has the DNA TGTGCCAGCAGATACACGAACACTGAAGCTTTCTTT. This encodes CASRYTNTEAFF.

The CDR3 DNA is TGTGCCAGCAGTTTCGAGGGGGGGATGCCCCTCCACTTT. It translates to CASSFEGGMPLHF. The rearrangement joins TRBV28 to TRBJ1-6; D possibly corresponds to TRBD1 (6 bases). V was shortened by 3 bases and J by 13 bases, with 13 bases between the two germline ends. Germline V gives CDR1 MDHEN, CDR2 SYDVKM. The CDR3 has 13 amino acids.

J is TRBJ2-1 and V is TRBV20-1, with 10 nucleotides matching TRBD2. The CDR3 consists of 14 residues. Trimming removed 3 bases from V and 7 bases from J; junction bases left unmatched: 6. The germline CDR1 and CDR2 sequences are DFQATT and SNEGSKA (reference sequence). The CDR3 here is CSASPSGSLNEQFF. The CDR3 DNA sequence: TGCAGTGCTAGTCCTAGCGGGAGTCTGAATGAGCAGTTCTTC.

The chain joins TRBV7-2 to TRBJ2-7, with 7 bases matching TRBD2. V shed 5 bases, J shed 4 bases, and the junction held 11 bases outside the gene matches. The CDR3 contains 15 residues. CDR1 and CDR2 (germline): SGHTA, FQGNSA. The CDR3 loop is CASSPVGGGFYEQYF. CDR3 DNA: TGTGCCAGCAGCCCTGTTGGGGGGGGATTTTACGAGCAGTACTTC.

The rearrangement links TRBV5-6 to TRBJ1-2; no reliable D call. With 2 bases removed from V and 8 bases from J, the gap between germline ends came to 13 bases. The length of the CDR3 is 13 residues. Germline lookup yields CDR1 SGHDT and CDR2 YYEEEE. This chain's CDR3 is CASSLLESRGYTF. CDR3 coding DNA: TGTGCCAGCAGCTTACTGGAGTCGCGAGGCTACACCTTC.

On this clone itself: One junction end does not reproduce the germline sequence, and a read error may be involved. The genes are TRBV2 and TRBJ1-4; TRBD1 agrees at 11 bases. The CDR3 is made up of 16 amino acids. Germline CDR1 reads SNHLY; CDR2 reads FYNNEI. CDR3 sequence (DNA): TGTGCCAGCAGTTCCGGGACAGGGGGAACTGATGAAAAACTGTTTTTT. It codes for CASSSGTGGTDEKLFF.

The V gene is TRBV7-8, the J gene TRBJ1-5, with D possibly matching TRBD1 (5 bases). Germline CDR1 reads SGHVS; CDR2 reads FQNEAQ. Trimming cost V 4 bases and J 0 bases, with 16 bases left between them. The CDR3 runs 17 residues. The CDR3 loop reads CASSSTTGINSNQPQHF. The CDR3 bases are TGTGCCAGCAGCTCGACCACAGGAATAAATAGCAATCAGCCCCAGCATTTT.

The V gene is TRBV18, the J gene TRBJ1-4, with 8 bases matching TRBD1. Germline-derived CDR1 and CDR2 are KGHSH and LQKENI. The CDR3 spans 14 residues. V gave up 1 base and J gave up 7 bases; unmatched junction bases: 2. The CDR3 reads CASSPQQGAEKLFF. In DNA, the CDR3 is TGTGCCAGCTCACCACAGCAGGGGGCTGAAAAACTGTTTTTT.

Comments on this clone: Additional DNA sequences in this sample encode the identical CDR3. This chain joins TRBV5-1 and TRBJ2-7; 10 nucleotides match TRBD2. The CDR3 contains 15 residues. Germline trimming cut 2 bases from V and 2 bases from J; bases unmatched to any gene: 4. The germline CDR1 and CDR2 sequences are SGHRS and YFSETQ. CDR3 sequence: CASSLGLAETYEQYF. As DNA, the CDR3 is TGCGCCAGCAGCTTAGGACTAGCGGAGACCTACGAGCAGTACTTC.

The genes are TRBV13 and TRBJ1-2; D is perhaps TRBD1 (6 bases). Germline CDR1 is PRHDT and CDR2 is FYEKMQ (reference sequence). The CDR3 contains 14 residues. V shed 4 bases and J shed 6 bases, with 15 bases lying between them. This chain's CDR3 is CASSSYQGIHGYTF. In DNA, the CDR3 is TGTGCCAGCAGCTCATATCAGGGGATCCATGGCTACACCTTC. Supplemented by reference TRBV13 and TRBJ1-2, the full variable domain reads AAGVIQSPRHLIKEKRETATLKCYPIPRHDTVYWYQQGPGQDPQFLISFYEKMQSDKGSIPDRFSAQQFSDYHSELNMSSLELGDSALYFCASSSYQGIHGYTFGSGTRLTVV.

The V call is TRBV7-8, the J call TRBJ2-7, with TRBD1 as a possible D gene (6 bases). Trimming left V 3 bases short and J 5 bases short, with 23 bases between. Germline assignment: CDR1 SGHVS and CDR2 FQNEAQ. The CDR3 extends over 17 amino acids. The DNA of the CDR3 is TGTGCCAGCAGCTTCGGCAGGGGTCTTTCGCGGGCCAACGAGCAGTACTTC. Its protein is CASSFGRGLSRANEQYF. Full variable domain (remainder filled in from reference TRBV7-8 and TRBJ2-7): GAGVSQSPRYKVAKRGQDVALRCDPISGHVSLFWYQQALGQGPEFLTYFQNEAQLDKSGLPSDRFFAERPEGSVSTLKIQRTQQEDSAVYLCASSFGRGLSRANEQYFGPGTRLTVT.

The V and J genes are TRBV13 and TRBJ2-7, with 11 bases fitting TRBD1. Germline CDR1 reads PRHDT; CDR2 reads FYEKMQ (reference sequence). The CDR3 spans 17 residues. V lost 5 bases to trimming and J lost 2 bases; unmatched junction nucleotides: 11. The CDR3 spells CASSRTGTGGATYEQYF. The CDR3, as DNA: TGTGCCAGCAGCCGAACCGGGACAGGGGGTGCGACCTACGAGCAGTACTTC.

This chain joins TRBV7-2 and TRBJ2-7; 7 bases map to TRBD2. From germline, CDR1 is SGHTA and CDR2 FQGNSA. V was clipped by 2 bases and J by 2 bases; unmatched bases: 3. This CDR3 is 14 amino acids long. CDR3 in amino acids: CASSLLGRPYEQYF. The CDR3 coding sequence is TGTGCCAGCAGCTTACTCGGGAGGCCCTACGAGCAGTACTTC.

The rearrangement joins TRBV3-1 (or the pseudogene TRBV3-2) to TRBJ2-1; 15 nucleotides agree with TRBD2. With 3 bases clipped from V and 3 bases from J, the junction kept 6 bases outside the gene matches. Germline CDR1 is LGHDT and CDR2 is YNNKEL (reference sequence). The CDR3 is 18 residues long. As DNA, the CDR3 is TGTGCCAGCAGCCAGGCAGGACTAGCGGGAGGGCTCTACAATGAGCAGTTCTTC. Translation: CASSQAGLAGGLYNEQFF.

This clone was counted a single time. This chain connects TRBV28 to TRBJ1-5, with D unresolved. Germline loops: CDR1 MDHEN, CDR2 SYDVKM. The ends were cut back, 1 base at V and 1 base at J, with 8 bases in the middle. The CDR3 consists of 15 residues. The CDR3 region is CASSLYAESNQPQHF. In DNA, the CDR3 is TGTGCCAGCAGTTTATATGCGGAGAGCAATCAGCCCCAGCATTTT.

The chain is built from TRBV29-1 and TRBJ2-7; perhaps TRBD1 as D (6 bases). Trimming took 4 bases from V and 0 from J, leaving 10 bases between them. The CDR3 spans 13 residues. The germline gives CDR1 SQVTM, CDR2 ANQGSEA. DNA for the CDR3: TGCAGCGTTGGTGGGGGCCCCTCCTACGAGCAGTACTTC. Its protein is CSVGGGPSYEQYF.

DNA of the CDR3: TGTGCCACCAGTGATGAGGGAGGACCGTTTGGACCCCAGCATTTT. This sequence encodes CATSDEGGPFGPQHF. J is TRBJ1-5 and V is TRBV24-1; D is ambiguous. This CDR3 is built from 15 residues. Germline V CDR1 and CDR2: KGHDR, SFDVKD. The V gene lost 3 bases and the J gene lost 10 bases, with 18 bases spanning the gap.

This sequence joins TRBV6-2 or TRBV6-3 and TRBJ2-1; D perhaps matches TRBD1 (5 bases). V was pared by 0 bases and J by 5 bases, with 14 bases between. The CDR3 runs to 16 residues. Germline CDR1 and CDR2: MNHEY and SVGEGT. In DNA form, the CDR3 reads TGTGCCAGCAGTTACTCGTTAACAGGATCAAACAATGAGCAGTTCTTC. Protein: CASSYSLTGSNNEQFF.

The chain carries TRBV6-1 and TRBJ2-7; no firm D call. The CDR3 consists of 11 residues. Germline CDR1 and CDR2: MNHNS and SASEGT. Deletions cut 3 bases from V and 7 bases from J, with 7 bases between. DNA of the CDR3: TGTGCCAGCAGTGAGTACCTAGAGCAGTACTTC. Amino acid sequence: CASSEYLEQYF.

The chain uses TRBV5-1 and TRBJ2-1; D ambiguous. V was clipped by 2 bases and J by 4 bases, with 7 bases between them. The CDR3 extends over 13 amino acids. The germline CDR1 and CDR2 sequences are SGHRS and YFSETQ. For the CDR3, the DNA is TGCGCCAGCAGCTTCGACTTGTACAATGAGCAGTTCTTC. It specifies CASSFDLYNEQFF.

The chain recombines TRBV3-1 (or the pseudogene TRBV3-2) with TRBJ2-7, with D possibly matching TRBD2 (6 bases). With 1 base removed from V and 1 base from J, the gap between germline ends came to 14 bases. CDR3 length: 16 amino acids. CDR1 LGHDT and CDR2 YNNKEL come from the germline V gene (reference sequence). This chain's CDR3 is CASSQGWSSVSYEQYF. As DNA, the CDR3 is TGTGCCAGCAGCCAAGGCTGGTCTAGCGTATCCTACGAGCAGTACTTC.

The chain recombines TRBV4-3 with TRBJ2-1; no definite D call. CDR1 and CDR2 (germline): LGHNA, YSLEER. Trimming pared 1 base from V and 4 bases from J, leaving 14 bases between. The CDR3 loop spans 16 amino acids. In DNA, the CDR3 is TGCGCCAGCAGCCAAGTCGGCAGGTCCCCTTACAATGAGCAGTTCTTC. It yields the protein CASSQVGRSPYNEQFF.

The V and J genes are TRBV28 and TRBJ2-7, with 13 bases that match TRBD2. Trimming took 6 bases from V and 4 from J; bases not matched to a gene: 6. The CDR3 loop spans 15 amino acids. CDR1 MDHEN and CDR2 SYDVKM come from the germline V gene. The CDR3 coding sequence is TGTGCCAGCAGAAGTGGGACTAGCGGGACGTACGAGCAGTACTTC. Its protein is CASRSGTSGTYEQYF. Variable domain in full (rest from reference TRBV28 and TRBJ2-7): DVKVTQSSRYLVKRTGEKVFLECVQDMDHENMFWYRQDPGLGLRLIYFSYDVKMKEKGDIPEGYSVSREKKERFSLILESASTNQTSMYLCASRSGTSGTYEQYFGPGTRLTVT.

This clone was observed a single time. The CDR3 region is CASSMGQGANEQYF. CDR3 in DNA: TGTGCCAGTAGTATGGGACAGGGGGCCAACGAGCAGTACTTC. The genes are TRBV19 and TRBJ2-7; 12 nucleotides align to TRBD1. CDR3 size: 14 residues. Trimming took 3 bases from V and 5 from J; bases not matched to a gene: 2. Germline CDR1 and CDR2: LNHDA and SQIVND (reference sequence).